The T cell receptor beta chain under discussion was sequenced for a study of T cell responses to AZD1222 COVID-19 vaccine. V was pared by 6 bases and J by 7 bases, with 13 bases between. CDR3 length: 14 amino acids. CDR1 and CDR2 from the germline V gene are KGHSH and LQKENI. General observations from the study: Vaccine-related CD4 TCRs covered spike, predominating at 160-218 and 743-854.

Assay used: immunoSEQ multiplex PCR; TCRdb lists only in-frame clones, some missing. The table has 180,000 or so clones, more than 85% seen once. On this clone itself: As yet, its antigen is unknown.

The chain links TRBV18 to TRBJ1-6; D is unresolved. The input for sequencing was peripheral blood, taken 28 days after the second AZD1222 dose. This clonotype originated in an adult who received the AZD1222 COVID-19 vaccine. CDR3 sequence (DNA): TGTGCCAGCTCCCGGACGGACGCAAATTCACCCCTCCACTTT. The encoded protein is CASSRTDANSPLHF.